This TCR beta chain came from a study of T-cell reconstitution after alpha-beta-depleted transplantation in children. This clonotype was observed many times. CDR3 length: 14 amino acids. V was shortened by 6 bases and J by 4 bases, with 12 bases between the two germline ends. CDR1 is SEHNR, CDR2 FQNEAQ, per germline (reference sequence). Preparing the TCRbeta library involved the use of unique molecular identifiers. TCRdb re-analysed the PCR reads in MiXCR, keeping a single row per CDR3 protein. The table records fewer than 550,000 distinct CDR3 sequences, more than 9.5% of them present only once. This chain uses TRBV7-9 with TRBJ2-2; D is ambiguous. The sequencing used PBMCs, mostly from graft donor cells, collected 180 days after TCRalphabeta/CD19-depleted stem cell transplant. The clonotype comes from a female patient aged 2-9 years who had a stem cell transplant for aplastic anemia, so the T cells may come from the graft donor. CDR3 sequence: CASSPTPSTGELFF. In DNA, the CDR3 is TGTGCCAGCAGTCCGACCCCTAGCACCGGGGAGCTGTTTTTT.